These 6 T cell receptor beta chains were sequenced from one sample in a study of regulatory T cells in long-lasting Graves disease. Time point denoted: persistent/refractory GD, antithyroid drugs over 5 years with positive TRAb. Isolated PBMC RNA provided the starting material for the TCR library. HTBI primers from iRepertoire and Arm-PCR of CDR3 regions yielded the TCR beta libraries. TCRdb re-derived calls from the multiplex PCR reads in MiXCR, one entry per CDR3 protein. The sample has more than 350,000 distinct CDR3 sequences, around a fifth seen once. The sequencing used peripheral blood mononuclear cells (PBMCs), collected when the disease was refractory, from a patient treated with antithyroid drugs. The receptor source for this set is a female donor with Graves disease.

This clonotype was observed a few times. One base away lies a much larger clone, so this may be a sequencing read error. Lacking the conserved final phenylalanine or tryptophan, this CDR3 likely reflects a read error. The chain is built from TRBV12-3 or TRBV12-4 and TRBJ2-7; 7 positions match TRBD2. CDR3 length: 15 amino acids. The V gene end was trimmed by 6 bases and the J gene end by 2 bases; junction bases not matched to a gene: 10. CDR3 sequence (DNA): TGTGCCAGCAGCCCCGACTCCGGGACTACCTACGAGCAGTACTCC. Encoded protein: CASSPDSGTTYEQYS.

In its sample, this clonotype was seen a few times. The rearrangement links TRBV28 to TRBJ2-2, with D tentatively TRBD2 (5 bases). The CDR3 extends over 13 amino acids. The germline V and J ends were trimmed by 7 bases and 4 bases, with 10 bases remaining between them. Germline lookup yields CDR1 MDHEN and CDR2 SYDVKM. The CDR3 sequence is CASKDSPTGELFF. The DNA for the CDR3 is TGTGCCAGCAAGGACTCCCCCACCGGGGAGCTGTTTTTT.

The chain recombines TRBV20-1 with TRBJ2-7; D remains ambiguous. The V gene lost 6 bases and the J gene lost 2 bases, with 17 bases spanning the gap. Per germline, CDR1 DFQATT and CDR2 SNEGSKA (reference sequence). CDR3 length: 14 amino acids. CDR3 amino acids: CSAPSFDTTYEQYF. DNA for the CDR3: TGCAGTGCCCCAAGTTTTGACACAACCTACGAGCAGTACTTC.

This clonotype was counted ten times or more. CDR3 sequence (DNA): TGCAGCGTGGGGACGGTCACCTACGAGCAGTACTTC. Translating it yields CSVGTVTYEQYF. This chain joins TRBV29-1 and TRBJ2-7; D may match TRBD1 or TRBD2 (5 bases each). This CDR3 is built from 12 residues. From germline, CDR1 is SQVTM and CDR2 ANQGSEA. The V gene lost 6 bases and the J gene lost 2 bases, with 11 bases spanning the gap.

This clonotype was observed many times. V is TRBV11-2 and J is TRBJ2-7; D is undetermined. Between the trimmed V and J ends, which lost 0 bases and 2 bases, there was a span of 11 bases. Germline-derived CDR1 and CDR2 are SGHAT and FQNNGV. This CDR3 has 15 amino acids. The CDR3 loop is CASSLDLDAPYEQYF. The CDR3 coding sequence is TGTGCCAGCAGCTTAGATCTGGACGCCCCCTACGAGCAGTACTTC.

The chain carries TRBV30 and TRBJ1-2; D is unresolved. The germline CDR1 and CDR2 sequences are GTSNPN and SVGIG (reference sequence). Trimming stripped 4 bases from V and 3 bases from J, with 21 bases between. The CDR3 covers 16 residues. Here the CDR3 reads CAWILRTGWRDYGYTF. CDR3 in DNA: TGTGCCTGGATCCTTCGCACGGGTTGGAGGGACTATGGCTACACCTTC.